Each of the 22 T cell receptor beta chains below was sequenced from the same sample in a study of identical twins. MiXCR was run by TCRdb on the 5' RACE reads, yielding one entry per CDR3 protein. Among 750,000 to 950,000 distinct CDR3 sequences listed, approximately 13% were seen once. The same data also contributed to another study, on yellow fever vaccine responses in identical twins.

Sequencing used PBMCs. Every receptor here comes from a woman between 18 and 30 years old in good health.

At least ten counts were recorded for this clonotype. The genes are TRBV6-1 and TRBJ2-2, with TRBD1 matching 10 bases. CDR3 size: 16 residues. V was pared by 5 bases and J by 3 bases, with 6 bases of the junction left unmatched. From germline, CDR1 is MNHNS and CDR2 SASEGT. DNA for the CDR3: TGTGCCAGCAGTAAATTTGGGACAGGGGACACCGGGGAGCTGTTTTTT. Protein product: CASSKFGTGDTGELFF.

This clonotype was seen at least ten times. V is TRBV20-1 and J is TRBJ1-3; possibly TRBD1 for D (6 bases). Trimming removed 5 bases at V and 4 bases at J, with 15 bases between. Germline V gene sequence: CDR1 DFQATT, CDR2 SNEGSKA (reference sequence). CDR3 size: 14 residues. This CDR3 reads CSALQGATGNTIYF. Here the CDR3 DNA reads TGCAGTGCTTTACAGGGAGCAACGGGAAACACCATATATTTT.

Only a few counts were recorded for this clonotype. This rearrangement joins TRBV6-6 to TRBJ1-5; unclear D gene. Trimming took off 5 bases at V and 7 bases at J, with 9 bases between the two ends. Germline assignment: CDR1 MNHNY and CDR2 SVGAGI (reference sequence). This CDR3 has 12 amino acids. Here the CDR3 DNA reads TGTGCCAGCAGTCAGAGGGAGCAGCCCCAGCATTTT. Its translation is CASSQREQPQHF.

This chain joins TRBV19 and TRBJ2-1; a weak D match, TRBD1 (5 bases). CDR1 is LNHDA and CDR2 is SQIVND in the germline V gene (reference sequence). The CDR3 runs to 14 residues. With 8 bases removed from V and 1 base from J, the gap between germline ends came to 12 bases. CDR3 loop: CASADRTSYNEQFF. CDR3 sequence (DNA): TGTGCCAGTGCCGACAGAACTTCCTACAATGAGCAGTTCTTC.

In its sample, this clonotype was seen a few times. The rearrangement uses TRBV3-1 and TRBJ2-2, with D possibly being TRBD2 (5 bases). Germline V gene data show CDR1 as LGHDT and CDR2 as YNNKEL (reference sequence). V was pared by 5 bases and J by 3 bases, with 10 bases between. The CDR3 runs 14 residues. CDR3 nucleotide sequence: TGTGCCAGCAGCGGCGGACTTCACACCGGGGAGCTGTTTTTT. Translating it yields CASSGGLHTGELFF. Supplemented by reference TRBV3-1 and TRBJ2-2, the full variable domain reads DTAVSQTPKYLVTQMGNDKSIKCEQNLGHDTMYWYKQDSKKFLKIMFSYNNKELIINETVPNRFSPKSPDKAHLNLHINSLELGDSAVYFCASSGGLHTGELFFGEGSRLTVL.

This clonotype was detected many times. The CDR3 is CSASPPNGVPYNEQFF. CDR3 nucleotides: TGCAGTGCTAGTCCCCCGAACGGGGTTCCCTACAATGAGCAGTTCTTC. The chain has TRBV20-1 and TRBJ2-1, with a weak D call TRBD2 (5 bases). CDR1 and CDR2 from the germline V gene are DFQATT and SNEGSKA (reference sequence). V was clipped by 3 bases and J by 2 bases, with 17 bases between them. CDR3 length: 16 residues.

This clonotype was recorded at least ten times. The genes are TRBV5-1 and TRBJ2-7, with a possible D match to TRBD1 (6 bases). The CDR3 extends over 14 amino acids. Germline V gene data show CDR1 as SGHRS and CDR2 as YFSETQ. V was trimmed by 0 bases and J by 3 bases, leaving 10 bases between them. In nucleotides, the CDR3 is TGCGCCAGCAGCTTGGGGGACACCAGCTACGAGCAGTACGTC. It translates to CASSLGDTSYEQYV.

V gene TRBV10-3 combines with J gene TRBJ1-2; TRBD1 agrees at 11 bases. CDR3 length: 16 amino acids. V trimming: 5 bases; J trimming: 4 bases; junction bases outside the gene matches: 9. Germline assignment: CDR1 ENHRY and CDR2 SYGVKD. In DNA form, the CDR3 reads TGTGCCATCAGTCCGAGGGACAGGGGGACAATCTATGGCTACACCTTC. Its protein is CAISPRDRGTIYGYTF.

This clonotype was recorded many times. The chain couples TRBV5-1 to TRBJ1-1; maybe TRBD1 (6 bases). Trimming took 4 bases from V and 1 from J, leaving 11 bases between them. Germline V gives CDR1 SGHRS, CDR2 YFSETQ. This CDR3 region has 14 residues. The CDR3 reads CASSTGQQNTEAFF. In DNA, the CDR3 is TGCGCCAGCAGCACTGGACAGCAGAACACTGAAGCTTTCTTT. Full variable domain (remainder filled in from reference TRBV5-1 and TRBJ1-1): KAGVTQTPRYLIKTRGQQVTLSCSPISGHRSVSWYQQTPGQGLQFLFEYFSETQRNKGNFPGRFSGRQFSNSRSEMNVSTLELGDSALYLCASSTGQQNTEAFFGQGTRLTVV.

This clonotype occurred a few times. The chain carries TRBV4-1 and TRBJ2-1, with 11 nucleotides matching TRBD2. The ends lost 4 bases at V and 4 bases at J; junction bases unmatched: 15. This CDR3 comprises 19 residues. The V gene's germline CDR1 is MGHRA and CDR2 YSYEKL. The CDR3 loop reads CASSPKGGLAGGLYNEQFF. The CDR3 region has the DNA TGCGCCAGCAGCCCGAAAGGTGGGCTAGCGGGGGGTCTGTACAATGAGCAGTTCTTC.

A few counts support this clonotype. The chain joins TRBV3-1 to TRBJ1-2; D perhaps matches TRBD1 (6 bases). Germline V lookup: CDR1 LGHDT, CDR2 YNNKEL (reference sequence). The CDR3 consists of 14 residues. The V end lost 5 bases, the J end lost 2 bases, and 12 bases lay between the germline ends. The CDR3 bases are TGTGCCAGCAGCTCATTGAGGGGGAACTATGGCTACACCTTC. Residues: CASSSLRGNYGYTF.

This chain connects TRBV10-3 to TRBJ2-7, with TRBD2 identical over 12 bases. The CDR3 runs to 14 residues. With 7 bases clipped from V and 5 bases from J, the junction kept 6 bases outside the gene matches. Germline CDR1 ENHRY, CDR2 SYGVKD. DNA of the CDR3: TGTGCCATCACGGGACTAGCGGGTACCAACGAGCAGTACTTC. Translating it yields CAITGLAGTNEQYF.

V and J are TRBV2 and TRBJ2-6, with TRBD1 matching over 8 bases. CDR1 and CDR2 (germline): SNHLY, FYNNEI. The CDR3 is 18 amino acids. V trimming: 7 bases; J trimming: 0 bases; junction bases outside the gene matches: 11. The CDR3 here is CASIYAGGRSSGANVLTF. DNA of the CDR3: TGTGCCAGCATTTACGCAGGGGGCAGATCCTCTGGGGCCAACGTCCTGACTTTC.

The chain recombines TRBV29-1 with TRBJ2-3; D perhaps matches TRBD1 (6 bases). The germline V gene encodes CDR1 SQVTM and CDR2 ANQGSEA. V lost 0 bases to trimming and J lost 0 bases, with 10 bases between them. The CDR3 runs to 15 residues. CDR3: CSVEDPGVSTDTQYF. CDR3 sequence (DNA): TGCAGCGTTGAAGATCCAGGGGTTAGCACAGATACGCAGTATTTT.

The chain combines TRBV25-1 with TRBJ2-1; D is possibly TRBD1 or TRBD2 (5 bases each). With 7 bases removed from V and 12 bases from J, the gap between germline ends came to 19 bases. Per germline, CDR1 MGHDK and CDR2 SYGVNS. The CDR3 covers 13 residues. The CDR3 spells CASTESGPNGQFF. DNA for the CDR3: TGTGCCAGCACCGAATCGGGGCCCAACGGGCAGTTCTTC.

The chain joins TRBV5-1 to TRBJ1-2; D not certain. Trimming took 4 bases from V and 4 from J, leaving 8 bases between them. The CDR3 is 12 residues long. CDR1 and CDR2 (germline): SGHRS, YFSETQ. The CDR3 nucleotides read TGCGCCAGCAGCAGGGTTGGCTATGGCTACACCTTC. Its translation: CASSRVGYGYTF.

There are a few counts of this clonotype. V usage is TRBV3-1 and J usage is TRBJ2-6; TRBD2 is a possible D gene (5 bases). CDR1 and CDR2 from the germline V gene are LGHDT and YNNKEL (reference sequence). This CDR3 has 16 amino acids. Deletions cut 1 base from V and 2 bases from J, with 9 bases between. CDR3 in amino acids: CASSQGPGTGANVLTF. Here the CDR3 DNA reads TGTGCCAGCAGCCAAGGTCCGGGAACTGGGGCCAACGTCCTGACTTTC.

This clonotype occurred a few times. The chain combines TRBV12-3 or TRBV12-4 with TRBJ2-7; possibly TRBD1 for D (6 bases). V dropped 8 bases and J dropped 5 bases, with 13 bases sitting between them. This CDR3 is built from 12 residues. CDR3 DNA sequence: TGTGCCAGCCGTGGACAGACACACGAGCAGTACTTC. This gives the protein CASRGQTHEQYF.

This clonotype was observed a few times. J is TRBJ2-1 and V is TRBV10-2; 16 bases are a match to TRBD2. Germline loops: CDR1 WSHSY, CDR2 SAAADI. V lost 5 bases to trimming and J lost 4 bases; unmatched junction nucleotides: 8. This CDR3 spans 18 amino acids. For the CDR3, the DNA is TGCGCCAGCAGTACGGGACTAGCGGGAGGGGGGGGTTACAATGAGCAGTTCTTC. It specifies CASSTGLAGGGGYNEQFF.

The chain recombines TRBV20-1 with TRBJ2-3; D unresolved. The germline V and J ends were trimmed by 0 bases and 0 bases, with 13 bases remaining between them. Germline CDR1 is DFQATT and CDR2 is SNEGSKA (reference sequence). The CDR3 runs 16 residues. The CDR3 protein is CSARDRQATSTDTQYF. The CDR3 DNA reads as TGCAGTGCTAGAGATAGGCAGGCAACTAGCACAGATACGCAGTATTTT.

The rearrangement joins TRBV3-1 to TRBJ2-1; 7 positions match TRBD2. J was trimmed by 4 bases and V by 6 bases; bases with no gene match: 6. This CDR3 contains 14 residues. CDR1 and CDR2 from the germline V gene are LGHDT and YNNKEL (reference sequence). The CDR3: CASSRTSYYNEQFF. The DNA of the CDR3 is TGTGCCAGCAGTAGGACTAGTTATTACAATGAGCAGTTCTTC.

The chain couples TRBV12-3 or TRBV12-4 to TRBJ2-2; D perhaps matches TRBD2 (5 bases). Trimming left V 7 bases short and J 3 bases short, with 15 bases between. CDR3 size: 15 residues. The CDR3 nucleotides are TGTGCCAGCACCTCCGAACCGAGGGACACCGGGGAGCTGTTTTTT. Protein: CASTSEPRDTGELFF.